A single sample gave rise to the 11 T cell receptor beta chains below, sequenced in a study of T cell responses to AZD1222 COVID-19 vaccine. The table came from immunoSEQ multiplex PCR; TCRdb's copy has only in-frame clones and leaves some out. The repertoire has roughly 120,000 clones, about nine tenths of them found once; the top ten carry about 4.9%. Source: peripheral blood, taken on day 0 of AZD1222 vaccination. Every receptor here comes from an adult in good health.

The V call is TRBV12-3 or TRBV12-4, the J call TRBJ1-1, with unresolved D. Trimming left V 8 bases short and J 5 bases short, with 15 bases between. The CDR3 contains 13 residues. CDR3 coding DNA: TGTGCCAGCGGACCGACCCGGGAGACTGAAGCTTTCTTT. Translation gives CASGPTRETEAFF.

The chain recombines TRBV2 with TRBJ1-5; D is uncertain. The V and J ends lost 3 bases and 4 bases respectively, with 10 bases between them. This CDR3 is built from 14 residues. Looked up from germline, CDR1 is SNHLY and CDR2 is FYNNEI. CDR3 in amino acids: CASSDTVGNQPQHF. In DNA form, the CDR3 reads TGTGCCAGCAGTGATACAGTCGGGAATCAGCCCCAGCATTTT. Complete variable domain (other parts from reference TRBV2 and TRBJ1-5): EPEVTQTPSHQVTQMGQEVILRCVPISNHLYFYWYRQILGQKVEFLVSFYNNEISEKSEIFDDQFSVERPDGSNFTLKIRSTKLEDSAMYFCASSDTVGNQPQHFGDGTRLSIL.

V gene TRBV6-6 combines with J gene TRBJ1-4; the D gene is possibly TRBD1 (5 bases). This CDR3 region has 15 residues. Looked up from germline, CDR1 is MNHNY and CDR2 is SVGAGI (reference sequence). The V and J ends lost 2 bases and 8 bases respectively, with 15 bases between them. CDR3 residues: CASSYGAEFGEKLFF. The DNA for the CDR3 is TGTGCCAGCAGTTACGGGGCAGAGTTTGGAGAAAAACTGTTTTTT.

This chain links TRBV6-5 with TRBJ1-2; TRBD1 matches 9 bases. CDR1 and CDR2 from the germline V gene are MNHEY and SVGAGI. The CDR3 sequence is 14 residues long. With V trimmed by 5 bases and J by 8 bases, 9 bases remained unmatched. The CDR3 coding sequence is TGTGCCAGCAGTCGACAGGGGGAAGCTCGCGGCTACACCTTC. Its protein product is CASSRQGEARGYTF.

J is TRBJ1-5 and V is TRBV2; D gene uncertain. Trimming left V 3 bases short and J 2 bases short, with 8 bases between. Germline CDR1 SNHLY, CDR2 FYNNEI. The CDR3 has 14 amino acids. The CDR3 sequence: CASSETERNQPQHF. CDR3 DNA sequence: TGTGCCAGCAGTGAGACCGAGCGCAATCAGCCCCAGCATTTT.

V is TRBV4-2 and J is TRBJ1-1; the match to TRBD1 covers 8 bases. CDR3 size: 15 residues. In germline, CDR1 is LGHNA, CDR2 YNFKEQ. With V trimmed by 4 bases and J by 4 bases, 8 bases remained unmatched. The CDR3: CASSRVDREGTEAFF. CDR3 DNA: TGTGCCAGCAGCCGGGTGGACAGGGAGGGCACTGAAGCTTTCTTT.

The chain uses TRBV18 and TRBJ1-2; TRBD1 might be the D (5 bases). There are 15 residues in the CDR3. Germline V gives CDR1 KGHSH, CDR2 LQKENI. V lost 3 bases, J lost 6 bases, and 17 bases lay in between. The CDR3 spells CASSPREGKDDGYTF. In DNA, the CDR3 is TGTGCCAGCTCACCCAGGGAAGGGAAGGACGATGGCTACACCTTC.

The chain combines TRBV19 with TRBJ1-4, with D possibly TRBD1 on 6 matching bases. This CDR3 region has 15 residues. Trimming pared 5 bases from V and 5 bases from J, leaving 15 bases between. Germline V gives CDR1 LNHDA, CDR2 SQIVND (reference sequence). Here the CDR3 DNA reads TGTGCCAGTAGTTCGGGGGCTACCGACAATGAAAAACTGTTTTTT. It translates to CASSSGATDNEKLFF.

J is TRBJ2-1 and V is TRBV6-4; no clear D gene. There are 12 residues in the CDR3. Germline CDR1 and CDR2: MRHNA and SNTAGT. V lost 7 bases to trimming and J lost 6 bases, with 10 bases between them. CDR3 in DNA: TGTGCCAGCACTACCTCCCCCAATGAGCAGTTCTTC. It codes for CASTTSPNEQFF.

This chain links TRBV28 with TRBJ2-7; TRBD1 matches at 8 bases. CDR1 is MDHEN and CDR2 is SYDVKM in the germline V gene. The CDR3 has 13 amino acids. V shed 5 bases, J shed 7 bases, and the junction held 7 bases outside the gene matches. The CDR3 DNA follows: TGTGCCAGCAGTAGGACAGGGTTTGGAGAGCAGTACTTC. Translating it yields CASSRTGFGEQYF.

A word on this clone: One junction end does not reproduce the germline sequence, and a read error may be involved. The chain's CDR3 is CATSDQQTQYF. The DNA of the CDR3 is TGTGCCACCAGTGACCAACAGACCCAGTACTTC. The V call is TRBV24-1, the J call TRBJ2-5; D remains unclear. The CDR3 is 11 amino acids. The germline V gene encodes CDR1 KGHDR and CDR2 SFDVKD.